The source of this T cell receptor beta chain is a study of identical twins. A universal primer site was created by template switching, with the cDNA bearing unique molecular identifiers. TCRdb processed the 5' RACE reads anew with MiXCR; each CDR3 protein has one entry. The sample includes 450,000 or so distinct CDR3 sequences, 12% to 15% of them seen just once. Study outcomes and limitations: Low generation-probability sequences were in excess among twin-shared out-of-frame alpha sequences. Cord blood beta clonotypes present at high abundance carried fewer insertions; no such pattern appeared in memory repertoires.

This clonotype was found many times. Its antigen is unidentified. In addition, the sample was reused for a study of yellow fever vaccine responses in identical twins.

Material for sequencing was CD4+ T cells sorted from blood. The source is a woman aged 18-29 years in good health.

The CDR3 loop reads CASSFNRGRYNEQFF. In nucleotides, the CDR3 is TGTGCCAGCAGTTTTAACAGGGGGCGTTACAATGAGCAGTTCTTC. V gene TRBV12-3 or TRBV12-4 combines with J gene TRBJ2-1, with 9 bases lining up with TRBD1. The CDR3 spans 15 residues. Trimming cost V 3 bases and J 4 bases; bases outside gene matches: 4.